The 32 T cell receptor beta chains below come from one sample, sequenced in a study of cytomegalovirus exposure and HLA in healthy donors. The repertoire was sequenced with immunoSEQ multiplex PCR; TCRdb's copy has only in-frame clones and lacks some. This sample has 300,000 to 400,000 clones, with 86% found just once. The sample comprised PBMCs. The receptors here all came from a woman aged 18-29 years in good health and CMV-seronegative.

J is TRBJ1-2 and V is TRBV29-1; D is unresolved. Germline assignment: CDR1 SQVTM and CDR2 ANQGSEA. With 0 bases removed from V and 5 bases from J, the gap between germline ends came to 13 bases. This CDR3 has 14 residues. For the CDR3, the DNA is TGCAGCGTTGAAGATACTCCCCGCCGGTATGGCTACACCTTC. It yields the protein CSVEDTPRRYGYTF.

CDR3 in DNA: TGTGCCAGCAGCCCTCGCGGGAGGGAGGCTTTCCATGAGCAGTTCTTC. Encoded protein: CASSPRGREAFHEQFF. This rearrangement joins TRBV21-1 to TRBJ2-1; TRBD2 is the table's D call, not checked against the DNA. TRBV21-1 is assigned pseudogene status. The CDR3 has 16 residues.

This chain links TRBV9 with TRBJ1-2; a weak D match, TRBD1 (6 bases). Trimming stripped 4 bases from V and 2 bases from J, with 9 bases between. Germline CDR1 reads SGDLS; CDR2 reads YYNGEE. The CDR3 is 13 amino acids. The CDR3 loop is CASSFDRNYGYTF. CDR3 sequence (DNA): TGTGCCAGCAGCTTTGACAGGAACTATGGCTACACCTTC. The variable domain in full, with the rest retrieved from reference TRBV9 and TRBJ1-2, is DSGVTQTPKHLITATGQRVTLRCSPRSGDLSVYWYQQSLDQGLQFLIQYYNGEERAKGNILERFSAQQFPDLHSELNLSSLELGDSALYFCASSFDRNYGYTFGSGTRLTVV.

In this sample, this clone turned up once. CDR3 DNA: TGTGCCAGCAGCGCAGGACAGGACTATGGCTACACCTTC. The encoded protein is CASSAGQDYGYTF. This chain uses TRBV5-4 with TRBJ1-2, with 7 bases fitting TRBD1. There are 13 residues in the CDR3. From germline, CDR1 is SGHNT and CDR2 YYREEE (reference sequence). V dropped 4 bases and J dropped 3; count of bases not matched to a gene: 3.

This CDR3 is CASSWDTGNTIYF. The CDR3 nucleotides read TGCGCCAGCAGCTGGGACACCGGAAACACCATATATTTT. This sequence joins TRBV5-1 and TRBJ1-3, with a possible D match to TRBD1 (6 bases). This CDR3 has 13 residues. Germline V gene data show CDR1 as SGHRS and CDR2 as YFSETQ. V lost 3 bases and J lost 4, with 8 bases in between.

The V and J genes are TRBV13 and TRBJ1-2; the D gene is possibly TRBD1 (5 bases). The V and J ends lost 0 bases and 7 bases respectively, with 9 bases between them. Germline lookup yields CDR1 PRHDT and CDR2 FYEKMQ (reference sequence). The CDR3 contains 13 residues. CDR3 loop: CASSLGQGFGYTF. The DNA for the CDR3 is TGTGCCAGCAGCTTAGGGCAGGGTTTTGGCTACACCTTC.

The CDR3 is CASVPGQGMIGSEQYF. CDR3 DNA: TGTGCCAGCGTTCCGGGACAGGGTATGATTGGGTCCGAGCAGTACTTC. V usage is TRBV27 and J usage is TRBJ2-7, with 9 bases lining up with TRBD1. This CDR3 is built from 16 residues. In germline, CDR1 is MNHEY, CDR2 SMNVEV (reference sequence). Trimming took 8 bases from V and 6 from J; bases not matched to a gene: 17.

DNA of the CDR3: TGTGCCAGCAGTTCCACTACCGCAGGGGACGAGCAGTACTTC. Its protein product is CASSSTTAGDEQYF. The chain links TRBV27 to TRBJ2-7, with a tentative D call TRBD1 (6 bases). Germline loops: CDR1 MNHEY, CDR2 SMNVEV (reference sequence). The CDR3 length is 14 residues. The germline V and J ends were trimmed by 4 bases and 5 bases, with 15 bases remaining between them.

The rearrangement uses TRBV7-8 and TRBJ2-7, with 10 nucleotides matching TRBD2. V dropped 4 bases and J dropped 5; count of bases not matched to a gene: 11. The CDR3 is 16 residues long. CDR1 is SGHVS, CDR2 FQNEAQ, per germline. The CDR3 sequence is CASSSPRLAGVNEQYF. The CDR3 region has the DNA TGTGCCAGCAGCTCGCCTAGGCTAGCGGGAGTTAACGAGCAGTACTTC.

This clone was recorded once. The V and J genes are TRBV10-3 and TRBJ2-7, with 7 positions matching TRBD1. Germline CDR1 and CDR2: ENHRY and SYGVKD. V was clipped by 4 bases and J by 5 bases; unmatched bases: 5. The CDR3 is 13 amino acids. For the CDR3, the DNA is TGTGCCATCAGTGGGTGGCAGGGGGACGAGCAGTACTTC. Translation: CAISGWQGDEQYF.

The rearrangement joins TRBV7-2 to TRBJ2-7; tentative D call: TRBD2 (7 bases). The CDR3 is made up of 14 amino acids. Germline CDR1 SGHTA, CDR2 FQGNSA. V was trimmed by 6 bases and J by 2 bases, leaving 14 bases between them. The CDR3 reads CASSAQGGAYEQYF. CDR3 in DNA: TGTGCCAGCAGTGCCCAAGGGGGGGCCTACGAGCAGTACTTC.

The V gene is TRBV5-4, the J gene TRBJ2-1; no clear D gene. CDR3 length: 14 amino acids. Germline V lookup: CDR1 SGHNT, CDR2 YYREEE (reference sequence). Trimming removed 3 bases from V and 5 bases from J, with 12 bases in between. This CDR3 reads CASSSSRAHNEQFF. In DNA, the CDR3 is TGTGCCAGCAGCTCCTCCCGAGCTCACAATGAGCAGTTCTTC.

This clone was observed at least ten times. The V call is TRBV7-6, the J call TRBJ2-2; a possible D gene is TRBD1 (5 bases). Per germline, CDR1 SGHVS and CDR2 FNYEAQ. V was cut by 4 bases and J by 7 bases, with 16 bases left in between. The CDR3 covers 15 residues. DNA for the CDR3: TGTGCCAGCAGCTCCATTCAGGGTATGATCGGGGAGCTGTTTTTT. It specifies CASSSIQGMIGELFF.

The chain recombines TRBV2 with TRBJ2-5; unclear D gene. V was pared by 6 bases and J by 5 bases, with 19 bases between. This CDR3 region has 15 residues. Germline V gene lookup returns CDR1 SNHLY and CDR2 FYNNEI. CDR3 coding DNA: TGTGCCAGCAGATATGGCACCCATGCCTCGGAGACCCAGTACTTC. Amino acid sequence: CASRYGTHASETQYF.

This chain connects TRBV4-1 to TRBJ2-1; 13 positions match TRBD2. The CDR3 is made up of 16 amino acids. The germline V gene has CDR1 MGHRA and CDR2 YSYEKL. V shed 5 bases, J shed 5 bases, and the junction held 6 bases outside the gene matches. The CDR3, as DNA: TGCGCCAGCAGCTTAACGGGACTAGCGGGGAACAATGAGCAGTTCTTC. This sequence encodes CASSLTGLAGNNEQFF.

CDR3 DNA sequence: TGTGCCAGCAGCCTACAGGTGAACACTGAAGCTTTCTTT. Translated, it gives CASSLQVNTEAFF. The J gene is TRBJ1-1, the V gene TRBV6-4; a possible D gene is TRBD1 (5 bases). Germline V gene lookup returns CDR1 MRHNA and CDR2 SNTAGT. Trimming removed 6 bases from V and 0 bases from J, with 8 bases in between. The CDR3 sequence is 13 residues long.

The chain links TRBV6-4 to TRBJ2-3; 8 nucleotides align to TRBD1. This CDR3 spans 15 amino acids. The germline V gene has CDR1 MRHNA and CDR2 SNTAGT. V shed 2 bases, J shed 2 bases, and the junction held 3 bases outside the gene matches. For the CDR3, the DNA is TGTGCCAGCAGTGACGGACAGGGAAACACAGATACGCAGTATTTT. It encodes CASSDGQGNTDTQYF.

The rearrangement links TRBV25-1 to TRBJ2-3; 10 bases agree with TRBD2. Germline V gene lookup returns CDR1 MGHDK and CDR2 SYGVNS. The CDR3 length is 14 residues. V gave up 7 bases and J gave up 7 bases; unmatched junction bases: 8. The CDR3: CASTQSGGGYTQYF. CDR3 nucleotide sequence: TGTGCCAGCACCCAGAGCGGGGGGGGATATACGCAGTATTTT.

The V gene is TRBV27, the J gene TRBJ1-2; 11 nucleotides line up with TRBD1. The CDR3 runs 18 residues. Trimming cost V 5 bases and J 4 bases; bases outside gene matches: 15. Looked up from germline, CDR1 is MNHEY and CDR2 is SMNVEV (reference sequence). This CDR3 is CASSGVPGQGGVGYGYTF. The CDR3 DNA is TGTGCCAGCAGTGGGGTCCCGGGACAGGGGGGCGTTGGCTATGGCTACACCTTC.

This clone was detected only once. V and J are TRBV5-4 and TRBJ1-3, with D hard to call. CDR3 size: 15 residues. CDR1 and CDR2 from the germline V gene are SGHNT and YYREEE (reference sequence). V lost 3 bases and J 3 bases, leaving 13 bases between the germline ends. The CDR3 protein is CASSSRETGGNTIYF. Here the CDR3 DNA reads TGTGCCAGCAGCTCACGAGAGACTGGTGGAAACACCATATATTTT.

This rearrangement joins TRBV6-5 to TRBJ2-3, with TRBD1 matching over 8 bases. J was trimmed by 2 bases and V by 8 bases; bases with no gene match: 9. The CDR3 is 15 residues long. Germline V gene sequence: CDR1 MNHEY, CDR2 SVGAGI. The CDR3 DNA reads as TGTGCCAGCCGAGTCAGGGGGCCGCACACAGATACGCAGTATTTT. This gives the protein CASRVRGPHTDTQYF.

The CDR3 is CASSFSSGSYEQYF. The CDR3 region has the DNA TGTGCCAGCAGCTTCTCAAGCGGGAGCTACGAGCAGTACTTC. This chain links TRBV9 with TRBJ2-7; 8 nucleotides align to TRBD2. The CDR3 covers 14 residues. J was trimmed by 3 bases and V by 4 bases; bases with no gene match: 6. Germline V gene data show CDR1 as SGDLS and CDR2 as YYNGEE.

The chain is built from TRBV4-1 and TRBJ1-1; maybe TRBD1 (5 bases). There are 14 residues in the CDR3. CDR1 and CDR2 from the germline V gene are MGHRA and YSYEKL. Trimming pared 4 bases from V and 7 bases from J, leaving 16 bases between. The chain's CDR3 is CASSRLDRDGEAFF. The CDR3 region has the DNA TGCGCCAGCAGCCGACTAGACCGGGACGGTGAAGCTTTCTTT.

The J gene is TRBJ2-5, the V gene TRBV2, with D unresolved. Germline V CDR1 and CDR2: SNHLY, FYNNEI. Trimming removed 2 bases at V and 0 bases at J, with 4 bases between. This CDR3 is 13 amino acids long. The CDR3 DNA follows: TGTGCCAGCAGTGAATACTACCAAGAGACCCAGTACTTC. Its protein is CASSEYYQETQYF.

This CDR3 reads CASSPTNTEAFF. CDR3 coding DNA: TGTGCCAGCAGTCCAACTAACACTGAAGCTTTCTTT. The V gene is TRBV6-6, the J gene TRBJ1-1; D unresolved. The CDR3 has 12 residues. CDR1 is MNHNY, CDR2 SVGAGI, per germline (reference sequence). V was shortened by 5 bases and J by 2 bases, with 6 bases between the two germline ends.

V is TRBV6-5 and J is TRBJ1-1; D may be TRBD1 (5 bases). Per germline, CDR1 MNHEY and CDR2 SVGAGI. V was pared by 2 bases and J by 6 bases, with 7 bases between. The CDR3 contains 12 residues. The CDR3 coding sequence is TGTGCCAGCAGTTACAGGGGCGCTGAAGCTTTCTTT. It yields the protein CASSYRGAEAFF.

This clone was seen a single time. This chain connects TRBV30 to TRBJ2-1; TRBD2 agrees at 9 bases. CDR1 is GTSNPN, CDR2 SVGIG, per germline (reference sequence). V gave up 5 bases and J gave up 6 bases; unmatched junction bases: 8. CDR3 length equals 14 residues. The CDR3 DNA follows: TGTGCCTGGGACCCAGCGGGGGGCTTCAATGAGCAGTTCTTC. Protein product: CAWDPAGGFNEQFF.

V usage is TRBV6-1 and J usage is TRBJ1-2; TRBD1 matches 10 bases. Trimming at V came to 3 bases and at J to 4 bases, leaving 2 bases not matched to a gene. Germline CDR1 MNHNS, CDR2 SASEGT. The CDR3 runs to 14 residues. CDR3 loop: CASSEGQGIYGYTF. In DNA, the CDR3 is TGTGCCAGCAGTGAGGGACAGGGGATCTATGGCTACACCTTC.

The chain links TRBV27 to TRBJ2-7; D unclear. The CDR3 length is 16 residues. The ends were cut back, 3 bases at V and 7 bases at J, with 22 bases in the middle. From germline, CDR1 is MNHEY and CDR2 SMNVEV (reference sequence). The CDR3 sequence: CASSFSGYPLPEEQYF. CDR3 nucleotide sequence: TGTGCCAGCAGTTTCTCCGGGTACCCGCTTCCGGAGGAGCAGTACTTC.

This chain connects TRBV4-2 to TRBJ1-5; 7 nucleotides line up with TRBD1. The CDR3 is made up of 16 amino acids. With 3 bases clipped from V and 7 bases from J, the junction kept 12 bases outside the gene matches. Germline CDR1 reads LGHNA; CDR2 reads YNFKEQ. This CDR3 is CASSQARQGGRQPQHF. DNA of the CDR3: TGTGCCAGCAGCCAGGCCCGACAGGGAGGTAGACAGCCCCAGCATTTT.

The chain recombines TRBV29-1 with TRBJ2-1; 7 bases fit TRBD2. In germline, CDR1 is SQVTM, CDR2 ANQGSEA. The CDR3 consists of 14 residues. With 3 bases clipped from V and 0 bases from J, the junction kept 2 bases outside the gene matches. The CDR3 reads CSVEGGSSYNEQFF. For the CDR3, the DNA is TGCAGCGTTGAGGGCGGGAGCTCCTACAATGAGCAGTTCTTC.

This chain links TRBV7-9 with TRBJ1-1; D remains ambiguous. The length of the CDR3 is 14 residues. Trimming stripped 5 bases from V and 11 bases from J, with 21 bases between. Germline V gene lookup returns CDR1 SEHNR and CDR2 FQNEAQ (reference sequence). The CDR3 DNA reads TGTGCCAGCAGCCTCACCCAAGCGGAGAGATCTGCTTTCTTT. This gives the protein CASSLTQAERSAFF.